This T cell receptor beta chain was obtained from a study of T cell repertoires in cytomegalovirus infection. Overall study: CMV epitopes that were recently identified and HLA-C-restricted were used alongside well-studied HLA-B-restricted ones. Public signatures in TCR beta pointed to CMV infection and matching HLA type. Study results and limitations: People with CMV and the relevant HLA were identified by cumulative public TCR beta family frequency. HLA-C-restricted CMV clonotypes gave the most frequent clonotype in two of eight donors.

Germline trimming cut 4 bases from V and 3 bases from J; bases unmatched to any gene: 9. CDR1 and CDR2 from the germline V gene are SEHNR and FQNEAQ (reference sequence). CDR3 length: 15 amino acids. TCRdb re-derived calls from the reads in MiXCR, one entry per CDR3 protein. Among about 85,000 distinct CDR3 sequences listed, approximately 45% were seen once. Only one count was recorded for this clonotype. The antigen is not known. This chain joins TRBV7-9 and TRBJ2-7; 7 positions match TRBD2. The specimen comprised CD8+ T cells from cultured PBMCs, sampled from culture after CMV antigen stimulation. The clonotype originates from a human donor in good health (CMV status not recorded). Some clones in this sample may be carry-over from other donors' samples. In DNA, the CDR3 is TGTGCCAGCAGCTCTACTAGCGAAAGGAGCTACGAGCAGTACTTC. Protein sequence: CASSSTSERSYEQYF.